The source of this T cell receptor beta chain is a study of cytomegalovirus exposure and HLA in healthy donors. Primers: 60 Vbeta forward and 13 Jbeta reverse. Sequencing used immunoSEQ multiplex PCR; TCRdb keeps in-frame clones, though not all of them. The repertoire holds 150,000 to 200,000 clones, with 68% as singletons. The V gene's germline CDR1 is SGHTS and CDR2 YDEGEE. V lost 4 bases and J lost 0; bases outside the gene matches: 12. This CDR3 contains 19 residues. The rearrangement links TRBV5-8 to TRBJ1-4, with 10 nucleotides matching TRBD1. Material: PBMCs. The receptor comes from a man over 45 in good health and CMV-seronegative. Here the CDR3 reads CASSVDRDRGRTTNEKLFF. The CDR3 nucleotides are TGTGCCAGCAGCGTCGACCGGGACAGGGGCCGAACAACTAATGAAAAACTGTTTTTT.